The 18 T cell receptor beta chains below were found in one sample sequenced in a study of early T cells in non-severe SARS-CoV-2 infection. TCRdb re-called the 5' RACE reads through MiXCR, storing one row per CDR3 protein. The table records 50,000 or so distinct CDR3 sequences, 6.5% to 9% of them present only once. The sequencing input was whole blood. The receptors shown here come from an adult who was a healthcare worker with PCR-confirmed SARS-CoV-2 infection or an uninfected control (not recorded which).

The V call is TRBV29-1, the J call TRBJ2-3; 7 bases are shared with TRBD1. The CDR3 sequence is 12 residues long. The V and J ends lost 5 bases and 4 bases, in that order; junction bases with no gene match: 3. Germline V CDR1 and CDR2: SQVTM, ANQGSEA. As DNA, the CDR3 is TGCAGCGTTACAGGGGCCCCAGATACGCAGTATTTT. Translation: CSVTGAPDTQYF.

In its sample, this clonotype was seen many times. The DNA for the CDR3 is TGTGCCAGCAGCCGAGGACAGGGTACGCAGTATTTT. Amino acid sequence: CASSRGQGTQYF. The chain uses TRBV7-2 and TRBJ2-3; 8 bases agree with TRBD1. CDR1 is SGHTA and CDR2 is FQGNSA in the germline V gene. CDR3 length: 12 residues. V lost 5 bases, J lost 8 bases, and 3 bases stayed unmatched.

Only a few counts were recorded for this clonotype. J is TRBJ2-2 and V is TRBV28, with TRBD1 identical over 7 bases. V shed 1 base, J shed 0 bases, and the junction held 2 bases outside the gene matches. The CDR3 extends over 16 amino acids. The germline V gene encodes CDR1 MDHEN and CDR2 SYDVKM. The DNA of the CDR3 is TGTGCCAGCAGTTTATATGGGACAGCGAACACCGGGGAGCTGTTTTTT. Translation gives CASSLYGTANTGELFF. Supplemented by reference TRBV28 and TRBJ2-2, the full variable domain reads DVKVTQSSRYLVKRTGEKVFLECVQDMDHENMFWYRQDPGLGLRLIYFSYDVKMKEKGDIPEGYSVSREKKERFSLILESASTNQTSMYLCASSLYGTANTGELFFGEGSRLTVL.

About this clonotype: A read error is the likely source, as a far larger clone sits one nucleotide away. This chain connects TRBV5-5 to TRBJ2-7; TRBD1 matches 7 bases. Germline lookup yields CDR1 SGHKS and CDR2 YYEKEE (reference sequence). The CDR3 has 13 amino acids. The junction had 4 bases not matched to a gene; V was cut back by 5 bases and J by 2 bases. The CDR3 nucleotides are TGTGCCAGCAGGCCGGGACAGACCTACGAGCAGTACTTC. This encodes CASRPGQTYEQYF.

This clonotype was counted only a few times. The genes are TRBV7-6 and TRBJ1-1, with TRBD1 as a possible D gene (6 bases). With 3 bases removed from V and 6 bases from J, the gap between germline ends came to 11 bases. The CDR3 runs to 13 residues. Germline CDR1 reads SGHVS; CDR2 reads FNYEAQ. This CDR3 is CASSLTGGAEAFF. Here the CDR3 DNA reads TGTGCCAGCAGCTTGACAGGAGGGGCTGAAGCTTTCTTT.

Only a few counts were recorded for this clonotype. The V and J genes are TRBV9 and TRBJ2-2; D is undetermined. Trimming removed 0 bases at V and 7 bases at J, with 7 bases between. CDR1 and CDR2 (germline): SGDLS, YYNGEE. The CDR3 sequence is 13 residues long. CDR3 DNA: TGTGCCAGCAGCGTAGTCCTTGGCGGGGAGCTGTTTTTT. Amino acid sequence: CASSVVLGGELFF.

This clonotype was counted between two and nine times. The CDR3 region has the DNA TGTGCCAGCAGCACTAGCGGGAGACACACAGATACGCAGTATTTT. Its translation is CASSTSGRHTDTQYF. V is TRBV7-9 and J is TRBJ2-3; TRBD2 aligns across 11 bases. This CDR3 has 15 residues. The J segment lost 2 bases and the V segment lost 5 bases, leaving 3 bases of the junction unmatched. The germline CDR1 and CDR2 sequences are SEHNR and FQNEAQ (reference sequence).

The table lists this clonotype with many counts. The chain recombines TRBV20-1 with TRBJ1-1, with D perhaps TRBD1 (5 bases). The CDR3 loop spans 14 amino acids. Germline lookup yields CDR1 DFQATT and CDR2 SNEGSKA (reference sequence). Trimming pared 5 bases from V and 1 base from J, leaving 14 bases between. The CDR3 DNA sequence: TGCAGTGCTTGGGGCGCATCGGGGAACACTGAAGCTTTCTTT. This sequence encodes CSAWGASGNTEAFF.

Many counts were recorded for this clonotype. The chain is built from TRBV11-2 and TRBJ2-3, with D hard to call. Germline V gene lookup returns CDR1 SGHAT and CDR2 FQNNGV. The CDR3 covers 13 residues. V was clipped by 4 bases and J by 11 bases, with 16 bases between them. Here the CDR3 DNA reads TGTGCCAGCAGCTCGATGATCGCGCTTGGGCAGTATTTT. Translated: CASSSMIALGQYF. Full variable domain (remainder filled in from reference TRBV11-2 and TRBJ2-3): EAGVAQSPRYKIIEKRQSVAFWCNPISGHATLYWYQQILGQGPKLLIQFQNNGVVDDSQLPKDRFSAERLKGVDSTLKIQPAKLEDSAVYLCASSSMIALGQYFGPGTRLTVL.

At least ten counts were recorded for this clonotype. The chain recombines TRBV6-2 or TRBV6-3 with TRBJ2-4; the D gene is possibly TRBD2 (5 bases). The V and J ends lost 7 bases and 6 bases respectively, with 22 bases between them. The germline V gene encodes CDR1 MNHEY and CDR2 SVGEGT. The CDR3 is 16 residues long. The CDR3 sequence: CASNPLAEGSGNIQYF. CDR3 nucleotide sequence: TGTGCCAGCAATCCGCTCGCTGAGGGTTCGGGAAACATTCAGTACTTC.

This chain links TRBV29-1 with TRBJ2-7; 10 bases line up with TRBD1. The CDR3 is made up of 13 amino acids. The germline V gene has CDR1 SQVTM and CDR2 ANQGSEA. The V gene end was trimmed by 4 bases and the J gene end by 8 bases; junction bases not matched to a gene: 8. The CDR3 sequence: CSVGSGQGTKQYF. The DNA of the CDR3 is TGCAGCGTTGGTTCGGGACAGGGGACCAAGCAGTACTTC.

This clonotype was observed a handful of times. The rearrangement uses TRBV3-1 and TRBJ2-1, with 12 bases fitting TRBD2. Per the germline V gene, CDR1 is LGHDT and CDR2 is YNNKEL (reference sequence). The CDR3 consists of 12 residues. With V trimmed by 6 bases and J by 15 bases, 6 bases remained unmatched. The CDR3 protein is CASRTSGRRLFF. The DNA for the CDR3 is TGTGCCAGCAGGACTAGCGGGAGACGCCTGTTCTTC.

The chain has TRBV7-3 and TRBJ2-2, with D perhaps matching TRBD2 (5 bases). The CDR3 covers 15 residues. The germline gives CDR1 SGHTA, CDR2 FQGTGA. Trimming removed 0 bases at V and 8 bases at J, with 13 bases between. The CDR3 sequence: CASSLTGIHEGELFF. CDR3 in DNA: TGTGCCAGCAGCTTAACCGGGATCCACGAAGGGGAGCTGTTTTTT. Combining the CDR3 with reference TRBV7-3 and TRBJ2-2 gives the whole variable domain GAGVSQTPSNKVTEKGKYVELRCDPISGHTALYWYRQSLGQGPEFLIYFQGTGAADDSGLPNDRFFAVRPEGSVSTLKIQRTERGDSAVYLCASSLTGIHEGELFFGEGSRLTVL.

The rearrangement uses TRBV12-5 and TRBJ1-3; D unresolved. The ends were cut back, 8 bases at V and 7 bases at J, with 15 bases in the middle. The CDR3 runs 13 residues. Germline lookup yields CDR1 LGHNT and CDR2 FRNRAP. CDR3 residues: CASSSLVGNTIYF. CDR3 nucleotide sequence: TGTGCTAGTTCGTCCCTCGTTGGGAACACCATATATTTT.

The chain has TRBV11-3 and TRBJ1-1, with TRBD1 matching 8 bases. There are 13 residues in the CDR3. Germline V gene data show CDR1 as SGHNT and CDR2 as YENEEA. The V gene end was trimmed by 5 bases and the J gene end by 5 bases; junction bases not matched to a gene: 4. The CDR3 bases are TGTGCCAGCAGCCCACAGGGGGAGACTGAAGCTTTCTTT. This translates into CASSPQGETEAFF.

This clonotype was seen only a few times. The V and J genes are TRBV28 and TRBJ1-1; no definite D call. CDR3 length: 16 amino acids. Germline CDR1 is MDHEN and CDR2 is SYDVKM. V was clipped by 3 bases and J by 6 bases, with 20 bases between them. DNA of the CDR3: TGTGCCAGCAGTTTGCGAAGGACGTGGCGGAGTTCTGAAGCTTTCTTT. This codes for CASSLRRTWRSSEAFF.

This clonotype was observed many times. V and J are TRBV29-1 and TRBJ1-1; 11 bases map to TRBD1. The CDR3 is 13 amino acids. CDR1 and CDR2 from the germline V gene are SQVTM and ANQGSEA. Germline trimming cut 4 bases from V and 5 bases from J; bases unmatched to any gene: 3. CDR3 coding DNA: TGCAGCGTTGCCGGACAGGGGGCTACTGAAGCTTTCTTT. Its protein is CSVAGQGATEAFF.

This clonotype was counted at least ten times. The chain is built from TRBV2 and TRBJ1-2; D is unresolved. Germline-derived CDR1 and CDR2 are SNHLY and FYNNEI. This CDR3 contains 11 residues. V was shortened by 6 bases and J by 8 bases, with 10 bases between the two germline ends. CDR3 DNA sequence: TGTGCCAGCAGGAAGGAGGAAGGCTACACCTTC. This encodes CASRKEEGYTF.